This T cell receptor beta chain was recovered during a study of T-cell memory formation after mild COVID-19. Study findings and constraints: Pre-infection memory carried some responding clones, suggesting that cross-reactive memory joined. Clones which contracted sat mainly in CM and EM if CD4+, and in EMRA if CD8+.

Notes on this clonotype: Antigen: not known.

Constant-segment-primed 5'RACE gave TCR alpha and TCR beta cDNA libraries with sample barcodes and UMIs. TCRdb re-analysed the 5' RACE reads in MiXCR, keeping a single row per CDR3 protein. This sample yields roughly 100,000 distinct CDR3 sequences, of which over 15% are seen a single time; around 28% belongs to the top ten. With 5 bases clipped from V and 7 bases from J, the junction kept 7 bases outside the gene matches. CDR3 size: 13 residues. Germline V gives CDR1 SQVTM, CDR2 ANQGSEA. This clonotype was sampled from an adult woman who had mild COVID-19 (a few samples of this study predate the infection). Cell type and time point are not known. This chain uses TRBV29-1 with TRBJ2-1; 8 bases map to TRBD1. Sample: PBMCs or a T cell subset sorted from them (not recorded which). The CDR3 coding sequence is TGCAGCGTTAAGTGGACAGGGTTAAATGAGCAGTTCTTC. Protein sequence: CSVKWTGLNEQFF.